The TCR beta chain under discussion was sequenced for a study of T cells after yellow fever vaccination. Overall study context: The SMART-Seq v4 Ultra Low Input method served to prepare the low-cell-number fractions.

This clonotype was seen ten or more times. No antigen is known for it. Study results and caveats: CD4 and CD8 compartments shared a small share of clonotypes. Researchers report a weaker secondary response that nonetheless peaked faster, day 5 versus 15. Clones that expanded after primary vaccination mostly reappeared after the booster (around 96% CD4, 88% CD8).

The CDR3 length is 15 residues. V was clipped by 2 bases and J by 0 bases, with 13 bases between them. CDR1 DFQATT and CDR2 SNEGSKA come from the germline V gene (reference sequence). MiXCR, run by TCRdb on the 5' RACE reads, gives a single entry per CDR3 protein. The table has 620,000 or so distinct CDR3 sequences, more than 9% seen once. The source of this sequence is a man in his thirties or forties who received the YFV17D yellow fever vaccine. The rearrangement uses TRBV20-1 and TRBJ1-1; possible D gene TRBD1, 6 bases. The sequencing used PBMCs, collected on the day of the yellow fever booster vaccination. Written as DNA, the CDR3 is TGCAGTGCTAGAAGGGGGTATCATTTGAACACTGAAGCTTTCTTT. Its protein product is CSARRGYHLNTEAFF.